The 27 T cell receptor beta chains below were found in one sample sequenced in a study of immune cell composition in non-small cell lung cancer. Normal lung was taken at the farthest possible site, at least 3 cm from tumour. The table came from immunoSEQ multiplex PCR; TCRdb's copy has only in-frame clones and leaves some out. The data hold fewer than 2,000 clones, with more than 55% observed a single time. The sequenced sample was non-adjacent lung tissue. These receptors came from a human donor with non-small cell lung cancer.

The chain employs TRBV10-1 and TRBJ1-2; 9 nucleotides match TRBD1. Germline loops: CDR1 WNHNN, CDR2 SYGVQD (reference sequence). J was trimmed by 6 bases and V by 11 bases; bases with no gene match: 13. This CDR3 has 14 amino acids. The CDR3 region has the DNA TGCGCCGCTAAAGAAGACAGGGGGTGTAATGGCTACACCTTC. Protein: CAAKEDRGCNGYTF.

By share of the sample, this clone is large. The V call is TRBV4-3, the J call TRBJ1-5; 7 bases line up with TRBD1. This CDR3 contains 14 residues. Trimming cost V 5 bases and J 6 bases; bases outside gene matches: 7. From germline, CDR1 is LGHNA and CDR2 YSLEER. CDR3 bases: TGCGCCAGCAGCGCGAGACAGGGCGGTCAGCCCCAGCATTTT. The encoded protein is CASSARQGGQPQHF.

V is TRBV15 and J is TRBJ2-5, with D perhaps TRBD2 (6 bases). Trimming stripped 6 bases from V and 7 bases from J, with 15 bases between. The CDR3 is 13 amino acids. The germline CDR1 and CDR2 sequences are LNHNV and YYDKDF (reference sequence). The CDR3 DNA follows: TGTGCCACCAGGGAGCGGGCCTTCGTGACCCAGTACTTC. Protein product: CATRERAFVTQYF.

The chain links TRBV29-1 to TRBJ1-5; 9 nucleotides line up with TRBD1. There are 12 residues in the CDR3. V was clipped by 7 bases and J by 5 bases; unmatched bases: 3. Germline V gives CDR1 SQVTM, CDR2 ANQGSEA. The CDR3 coding sequence is TGCAGCGCCCGGACAGGGGATCAGCCCCAGCATTTT. It encodes CSARTGDQPQHF.

This chain uses TRBV7-2 with TRBJ2-1, with 7 bases identical to TRBD2. J was trimmed by 0 bases and V by 5 bases; bases with no gene match: 4. Germline V CDR1 and CDR2: SGHTA, FQGNSA. The CDR3 loop spans 15 amino acids. Written as DNA, the CDR3 is TGTGCCAGCAGCCTTAGCGGGTACTCCTACAATGAGCAGTTCTTC. Its protein product is CASSLSGYSYNEQFF.

The CDR3 protein is CASSSKLSREQFF. The CDR3 DNA follows: TGTGCCAGCAGCTCCAAGCTTAGCCGAGAGCAGTTCTTC. The chain has TRBV5-5 and TRBJ2-1; D not resolved. V gave up 3 bases and J gave up 10 bases, with 14 bases separating them. The CDR3 consists of 13 residues. The germline V gene encodes CDR1 SGHKS and CDR2 YYEKEE (reference sequence).

The chain has TRBV6-5 and TRBJ2-1, with D hard to call. The germline gives CDR1 MNHEY, CDR2 SVGAGI. The V end lost 0 bases, the J end lost 0 bases, and 9 bases lay between the germline ends. The CDR3 is made up of 16 amino acids. The CDR3 spells CASSYSFSPSYNEQFF. CDR3 DNA sequence: TGTGCCAGCAGTTACTCTTTCTCTCCCTCCTACAATGAGCAGTTCTTC.

V and J are TRBV18 and TRBJ2-1; TRBD2 matches 14 bases. With 2 bases clipped from V and 7 bases from J, the junction kept 4 bases outside the gene matches. Germline assignment: CDR1 KGHSH and CDR2 LQKENI. This CDR3 region has 16 residues. The CDR3 region has the DNA TGTGCCAGCTCACCAAAGGGGACTAGCGGGAGAAATGAGCAGTTCTTC. Protein product: CASSPKGTSGRNEQFF.

The chain recombines TRBV11-3 with TRBJ2-7; D may be TRBD2 (6 bases). V was cut by 4 bases and J by 0 bases, with 10 bases left in between. Per germline, CDR1 SGHNT and CDR2 YENEEA. CDR3 length equals 14 residues. CDR3 in amino acids: CASSSGLTSYEQYF. CDR3 nucleotides: TGTGCCAGCAGCTCGGGACTCACCTCCTACGAGCAGTACTTC.

The V call is TRBV7-9, the J call TRBJ1-1; D might be TRBD1 (5 bases). Germline loops: CDR1 SEHNR, CDR2 FQNEAQ (reference sequence). V dropped 4 bases and J dropped 6 bases, with 18 bases sitting between them. The CDR3 loop spans 15 amino acids. The CDR3 spells CASSSPSIRDPEAFF. In DNA, the CDR3 is TGTGCCAGCAGCTCTCCGAGCATCAGGGATCCTGAAGCTTTCTTT. The full variable domain, rest sourced from reference TRBV7-9 and TRBJ1-1, is DTGVSQNPRHKITKRGQNVTFRCDPISEHNRLYWYRQTLGQGPEFLTYFQNEAQLEKSRLLSDRFSAERPKGSFSTLEIQRTEQGDSAMYLCASSSPSIRDPEAFFGQGTRLTVV.

This clone was detected only a few times. V and J are TRBV9 and TRBJ2-7; maybe TRBD2 (6 bases). Germline V CDR1 and CDR2: SGDLS, YYNGEE. Trimming took off 3 bases at V and 7 bases at J, with 17 bases between the two ends. The CDR3 is made up of 14 amino acids. DNA of the CDR3: TGTGCCAGCAGCGACGGATGGGGGGAACGGGAGCAGTACTTC. Its translation is CASSDGWGEREQYF.

This chain connects TRBV6-6 to TRBJ1-1; TRBD1 might be the D (5 bases). This CDR3 has 13 residues. V lost 6 bases and J 2 bases, leaving 10 bases between the germline ends. In germline, CDR1 is MNHNY, CDR2 SVGAGI (reference sequence). The CDR3 sequence is CASSPRVNTEAFF. The CDR3 bases are TGTGCCAGCAGCCCCAGGGTTAACACTGAAGCTTTCTTT.

The chain links TRBV27 to TRBJ1-3; TRBD1 matches 7 bases. The junction had 4 bases not matched to a gene; V was cut back by 0 bases and J by 2 bases. This CDR3 is built from 16 residues. The germline V gene has CDR1 MNHEY and CDR2 SMNVEV (reference sequence). The CDR3 bases are TGTGCCAGCAGTTTATCTGCCAGGGGGGCTGGAAACACCATATATTTT. Its protein product is CASSLSARGAGNTIYF.

The J gene is TRBJ1-2, the V gene TRBV5-5, with 7 bases matching TRBD1. The CDR3 is 15 amino acids. Germline assignment: CDR1 SGHKS and CDR2 YYEKEE (reference sequence). Germline trimming cut 0 bases from V and 6 bases from J; bases unmatched to any gene: 8. This CDR3 reads CASSLDTQGSDGYTF. The CDR3 DNA sequence: TGTGCCAGCAGCTTGGACACACAGGGGTCGGATGGCTACACCTTC.

This clone was seen a few times. The rearrangement uses TRBV14 and TRBJ1-1; no clear D gene. Germline CDR1 is SGHDN and CDR2 is FVKESK. This CDR3 is built from 12 residues. Trimming removed 0 bases from V and 7 bases from J, with 6 bases in between. CDR3 nucleotides: TGTGCCAGCAGCCAAGATAGCGATGAAGCTTTCTTT. This gives the protein CASSQDSDEAFF.

The V call is TRBV6-4, the J call TRBJ2-2; TRBD2 aligns across 9 bases. Germline CDR1 MRHNA, CDR2 SNTAGT. The CDR3 consists of 14 residues. The J segment lost 5 bases and the V segment lost 2 bases, leaving 0 bases of the junction unmatched. The CDR3 here is CASSDGLATGELFF. DNA of the CDR3: TGTGCCAGCAGTGACGGACTAGCGACCGGGGAGCTGTTTTTT.

The CDR3 nucleotides read TGTGCCAGCAGTACGGGGAACACTGAAGCTTTCTTT. Encoded protein: CASSTGNTEAFF. This rearrangement joins TRBV6-6 to TRBJ1-1; unclear D gene. Germline V CDR1 and CDR2: MNHNY, SVGAGI (reference sequence). V dropped 5 bases and J dropped 1 base, with 5 bases sitting between them. The CDR3 extends over 12 amino acids.

V gene TRBV5-4 combines with J gene TRBJ1-4, with 8 bases fitting TRBD1. This CDR3 comprises 14 residues. Germline CDR1 and CDR2: SGHNT and YYREEE (reference sequence). V lost 4 bases and J lost 7; bases outside the gene matches: 6. The CDR3 region has the DNA TGTGCCAGCAGCGTCGACAGGGGATCTGAAAAACTGTTTTTT. Translation gives CASSVDRGSEKLFF.

As to this clone: Its ends do not fully match the called genes, so a read error is possible. DNA for the CDR3: TGCGCCAGCAGCCAAGACCGCTCGTCCCCTATGGAGTTT. As protein: CASSQDRSSPMEF. This chain connects TRBV4-3 to TRBJ2-3; D unclear. From germline, CDR1 is LGHNA and CDR2 YSLEER. This CDR3 is built from 13 residues.

The chain has TRBV9 and TRBJ2-3; 8 bases are shared with TRBD2. J was trimmed by 3 bases and V by 4 bases; bases with no gene match: 7. The CDR3 totals 15 residues. CDR1 SGDLS and CDR2 YYNGEE come from the germline V gene. CDR3 residues: CASSSGSRVTDTQYF. The DNA for the CDR3 is TGTGCCAGCAGCAGCGGGAGTAGGGTAACAGATACGCAGTATTTT.

The chain recombines TRBV7-2 with TRBJ2-5; 7 nucleotides line up with TRBD1. The CDR3 length is 14 residues. Per germline, CDR1 SGHTA and CDR2 FQGNSA. The ends lost 4 bases at V and 7 bases at J; junction bases unmatched: 9. In DNA form, the CDR3 reads TGTGCCAGCAGCTCAAACAGGGGAAAGGGGACCCAGTACTTC. Its protein is CASSSNRGKGTQYF.

There are a few counts of this clone. V and J are TRBV19 and TRBJ1-5; perhaps TRBD1 as D (5 bases). The CDR3 has 13 residues. Germline CDR1 LNHDA, CDR2 SQIVND (reference sequence). The V gene lost 3 bases and the J gene lost 5 bases, with 8 bases spanning the gap. DNA of the CDR3: TGTGCCAGTAGTATGGGCAGGGATCAGCCCCAGCATTTT. As protein: CASSMGRDQPQHF.

In DNA, the CDR3 is TGCGCCAGCAGCTTGATGGCTACCCAGGAGGATGAGCAGTTCTTC. This codes for CASSLMATQEDEQFF. The chain carries TRBV5-1 and TRBJ2-1; D may be TRBD2 (5 bases). In germline, CDR1 is SGHRS, CDR2 YFSETQ. There are 15 residues in the CDR3. V was cut by 1 base and J by 8 bases, with 16 bases left in between.

Here the CDR3 DNA reads TGTGCCAGCAGCTTAGCGGACACGTATTGGGAGACCCAGTACTTC. This encodes CASSLADTYWETQYF. This chain uses TRBV7-9 with TRBJ2-5, with a possible D match to TRBD1 (5 bases). The CDR3 has 15 amino acids. Germline loops: CDR1 SEHNR, CDR2 FQNEAQ (reference sequence). Trimming removed 0 bases at V and 5 bases at J, with 13 bases between.

The V and J genes are TRBV11-1 and TRBJ1-1, with TRBD1 matching 10 bases. Germline-derived CDR1 and CDR2 are SGHAT and FQDESV (reference sequence). This CDR3 has 15 amino acids. V shed 4 bases and J 3 bases; nucleotides not matched to a gene: 5. In nucleotides, the CDR3 is TGTGCCAGCAGCTCACGACAGGGGGCGCACACTGAAGCTTTCTTT. It encodes CASSSRQGAHTEAFF. Variable domain in full (rest from reference TRBV11-1 and TRBJ1-1): EAEVAQSPRYKITEKSQAVAFWCDPISGHATLYWYRQILGQGPELLVQFQDESVVDDSQLPKDRFSAERLKGVDSTLKIQPAELGDSAMYLCASSSRQGAHTEAFFGQGTRLTVV.

This chain uses TRBV10-3 with TRBJ2-2; 10 bases are a match to TRBD1. V lost 7 bases, J lost 3 bases, and 5 bases stayed unmatched. In germline, CDR1 is ENHRY, CDR2 SYGVKD. CDR3 length: 15 residues. The DNA of the CDR3 is TGTGCCATCAAGGGGACAGGGGCAGACACCGGGGAGCTGTTTTTT. It codes for CAIKGTGADTGELFF.

The V gene is TRBV4-3, the J gene TRBJ1-5; perhaps TRBD1 as D (6 bases). Germline V gene lookup returns CDR1 LGHNA and CDR2 YSLEER. This CDR3 spans 17 amino acids. Between the trimmed V and J ends, which lost 0 bases and 1 base, there was a span of 13 bases. The CDR3 protein is CASSQDARGGSNQPQHF. The CDR3 DNA is TGCGCCAGCAGCCAAGATGCCAGGGGAGGGAGCAATCAGCCCCAGCATTTT.